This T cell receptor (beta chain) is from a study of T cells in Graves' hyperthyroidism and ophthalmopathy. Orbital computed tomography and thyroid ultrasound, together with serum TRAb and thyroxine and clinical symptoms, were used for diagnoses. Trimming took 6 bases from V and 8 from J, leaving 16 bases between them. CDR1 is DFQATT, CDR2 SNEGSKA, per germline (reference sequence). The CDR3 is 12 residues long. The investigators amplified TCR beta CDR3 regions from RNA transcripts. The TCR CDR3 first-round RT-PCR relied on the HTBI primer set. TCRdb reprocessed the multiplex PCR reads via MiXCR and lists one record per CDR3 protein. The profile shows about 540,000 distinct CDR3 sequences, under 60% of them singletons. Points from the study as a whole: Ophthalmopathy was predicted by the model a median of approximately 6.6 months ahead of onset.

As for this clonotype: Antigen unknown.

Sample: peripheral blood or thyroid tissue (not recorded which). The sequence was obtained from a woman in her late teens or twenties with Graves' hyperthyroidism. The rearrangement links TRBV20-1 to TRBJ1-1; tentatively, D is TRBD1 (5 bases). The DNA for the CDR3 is TGCAGTGCAAGACAGTTAAGGGCCGAAGCTTTCTTT. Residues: CSARQLRAEAFF.